These T cell receptor beta chains were read from a single sample in a study of T-cell reconstitution after alpha-beta-depleted transplantation in children. TCRdb re-analysed the PCR reads in MiXCR, keeping a single row per CDR3 protein. Here the sample spans about 350,000 distinct CDR3 sequences, 10% to 15% being singletons. Sequencing used PBMCs, obtained from the stem cell graft. The receptors were gathered from a human donor who donated a stem cell graft to a child with Fanconi anemia. The CDR3 runs from the conserved cysteine through the conserved F or W.

v_gene	j_gene	CDR3aa
TRBV10-1	TRBJ2-2	CASSVNPENTGELFF
TRBV12-3/TRBV12-4	TRBJ2-1	CASRRTSGGPDEQFF
TRBV29-1	TRBJ1-3	CSVTNGLSGNTIYF
TRBV20-1	TRBJ1-4	CSATSSGENEKLFF
TRBV12-3/TRBV12-4	TRBJ1-6	CASRLKGGNSPLHF
TRBV6-9	TRBJ2-2	CASCIVGGGHLGELFF
TRBV27	TRBJ2-1	CASSKRQGRGGLNNEQFF
TRBV20-1	TRBJ2-5	CSAVDGLETQYF
TRBV29-1	TRBJ1-1	CSVGGAATEAFF
TRBV25-1	TRBJ1-1	CASSEFKGRGDVNTEAFF
TRBV5-1	TRBJ2-2	CASYSGTPGTGELFF
TRBV7-7	TRBJ2-2	CASSPRAFGELFF
TRBV5-1	TRBJ1-1	CASSLQGAGGTEAFF
TRBV7-9	TRBJ1-5	CASSLVGDKYQPQHF
TRBV20-1	TRBJ2-3	CSAKLAGRRTDTQYF
TRBV6-2/TRBV6-3	TRBJ1-5	CASRAGTGRSNQPQHF
TRBV4-3	TRBJ1-1	CASSQAGVSNTEAFF
TRBV9	TRBJ2-1	CASSVASGGAGEQFF
TRBV4-1	TRBJ1-1	CASSQDPGGRAEAFF
TRBV5-5	TRBJ2-2	CASSLADPGQGATGELFF
TRBV10-2	TRBJ1-1	CASSSQGAETEAFF
TRBV10-3	TRBJ2-3	CAISVGAASTDTQYF
TRBV6-5	TRBJ2-3	CASSYSWAATDTQYF
TRBV12-5	TRBJ1-1	CASGPENTEAFF
TRBV10-3	TRBJ2-2	CAIKDTANTGELFF
TRBV7-8	TRBJ1-6	CASSLTTGSSYNSPLHF
TRBV20-1	TRBJ2-2	CSARGPLAGNTGELFF
TRBV20-1	TRBJ2-7	CSASRGGSGREQYF
TRBV3-1	TRBJ2-1	CASSQDLESEQFF
TRBV5-6	TRBJ2-2	CASILWVGDTGELFF
TRBV5-1	TRBJ2-1	CASSFGQGVNYNEQFF
TRBV9	TRBJ2-1	CASSVGWVINEQFF
TRBV6-1	TRBJ2-1	CASSATSGGANEQFF
TRBV18	TRBJ1-3	CASSPSRGDKIYF
TRBV5-5	TRBJ2-5	CASSLGPGGSQETQYF
TRBV29-1	TRBJ2-2	CSVEKGTGELFF
TRBV5-1	TRBJ1-3	CASSSTGDGTIYF
TRBV5-1	TRBJ1-2	CASSSRPANYGYTF
TRBV14	TRBJ2-2	CASSQQGPGELFF
TRBV6-5	TRBJ2-1	CASSYGASGAPNEQFF
TRBV7-8	TRBJ1-5	CASSFGTALNQPQHF
TRBV28	TRBJ1-6	CATISPSRGSYNSPLHF
TRBV20-1	TRBJ2-1	CSARSSGGQGYNEQFF
TRBV4-2	TRBJ2-3	CASSQDLVSGNTQYF
TRBV7-9	TRBJ1-1	CASSWGGEITRTEAFF
TRBV12-5	TRBJ2-3	CAAEPLAGSTDTQYF
TRBV14	TRBJ1-1	CASSQTRGTEAFF
TRBV28	TRBJ1-2	CASSLVPGAGNYGYTF
TRBV7-2	TRBJ2-1	CASSWIGPGDEQFF
TRBV5-1	TRBJ1-1	CASSLPSTGTEAFF
TRBV5-1	TRBJ2-2	CASSYGQTNTGELFF
TRBV7-9	TRBJ1-1	CASSRDATEAFF
TRBV29-1	TRBJ1-5	CSVADRLGPSNQPQHF
TRBV11-2	TRBJ2-7	CASRLTSYEQYF
TRBV7-2	TRBJ2-5	CASSLEQQETQYF
TRBV6-1	TRBJ2-2	CASRGDIYTGELFF
TRBV7-2	TRBJ1-2	CASSLGGRSYGYTF
TRBV5-1	TRBJ1-1	CASTASPGDDTEAFF
TRBV6-2/TRBV6-3	TRBJ2-1	CASSLIPGQIYNEQFF